The sequence of this T cell receptor beta chain was determined in a study of PD-1 blockade in classical Hodgkin lymphoma. Study-wide context: Administration of nivolumab to patients was at 3 mg/kg intravenously every 2 weeks.

Details on this clone: No antigen is known for it. The junction differs from germline at one of its ends, possibly a read error.

Study-level findings and limits: Baseline diversity was lower in partial responders and progressors than complete responders. It was reported that newly diagnosed patients had less baseline TCR diversity than healthy donors.

Produced via immunoSEQ multiplex PCR; TCRdb's table is partial and in-frame only. The sample yields under 100,000 clones, approximately 91% seen once. Looked up from germline, CDR1 is SSHAT and CDR2 is FNYEAQ (reference sequence). This CDR3 spans 17 amino acids. Each patient relapsed following autologous stem cell transplantation, and prior brentuximab vedotin exposure differed. The sample was peripheral blood mononuclear cells (PBMCs), taken before the second cycle of nivolumab. The gene calls are TRBV7-7 and TRBJ1-3; D call uncertain. The sequence was collected from a human donor with classical Hodgkin lymphoma. The CDR3 DNA reads TGTGCTAGCAGCCACGCCGGGCCCCCTCAACCTGGAAACACCATATATTTT. This sequence encodes CASSHAGPPQPGNTIYF.